This TCR beta chain was obtained from a study of response to subunit inactivated influenza vaccine. The table lists this clonotype with a count of one. Its target is unknown. Study-wide points: Researchers suggested that each seasonal influenza vaccination recruits few new T cells.

V was cut by 2 bases and J by 3 bases, with 11 bases left in between. The CDR3 length is 15 residues. Germline loops: CDR1 SGHVS, CDR2 FQNEAQ. TCRdb processed the RT-PCR reads anew with MiXCR; each CDR3 protein has one entry. The profile covers 860,000 or so distinct CDR3 sequences, with 21% appearing a single time and around 9.6% taken by the ten largest. The source is a man in his fifties who received an inactivated influenza vaccine. The V call is TRBV7-8, the J call TRBJ1-5; D gene uncertain. The source material was PBMCs from blood, sampled less than 6 days after vaccination. CDR3 loop: CASSLNRWDNQPQHF. CDR3 nucleotides: TGTGCCAGCAGCTTAAATAGGTGGGACAATCAGCCCCAGCATTTT.